The clone carrying this TCR beta chain was seen just once. This entry is derived from a study of OX40 agonist ivuxolimab in advanced cancers. Trimming left V 7 bases short and J 3 bases short, with 15 bases between. Germline values: CDR1 LNHDA, CDR2 SQIVND (reference sequence). This CDR3 has 15 residues. Here immunoSEQ multiplex PCR was the method, and the copy in TCRdb shows in-frame clones only, minus some. The repertoire includes over 45,000 clones, about four fifths of them detected once, and about 1.2% sits in the top ten. The clonotype comes from an adult with an advanced solid tumor such as melanoma, head and neck, liver or kidney cancer. Sample: CD4+ or CD8+ T cells sorted from blood, taken in a trial of the OX40 agonist ivuxolimab. The J gene is TRBJ1-4, the V gene TRBV19; D is unresolved. CDR3 DNA: TGTGCCAGTATCCCGCTCGGGCAGTCTAATGAAAAACTGTTTTTT. Its translation: CASIPLGQSNEKLFF. The variable domain in full, completed from reference TRBV19 and TRBJ1-4, reads DGGITQSPKYLFRKEGQNVTLSCEQNLNHDAMYWYRQDPGQGLRLIYYSQIVNDFQKGDIAEGYSVSREKKESFPLTVTSAQKNPTAFYLCASIPLGQSNEKLFFGSGTQLSVL.